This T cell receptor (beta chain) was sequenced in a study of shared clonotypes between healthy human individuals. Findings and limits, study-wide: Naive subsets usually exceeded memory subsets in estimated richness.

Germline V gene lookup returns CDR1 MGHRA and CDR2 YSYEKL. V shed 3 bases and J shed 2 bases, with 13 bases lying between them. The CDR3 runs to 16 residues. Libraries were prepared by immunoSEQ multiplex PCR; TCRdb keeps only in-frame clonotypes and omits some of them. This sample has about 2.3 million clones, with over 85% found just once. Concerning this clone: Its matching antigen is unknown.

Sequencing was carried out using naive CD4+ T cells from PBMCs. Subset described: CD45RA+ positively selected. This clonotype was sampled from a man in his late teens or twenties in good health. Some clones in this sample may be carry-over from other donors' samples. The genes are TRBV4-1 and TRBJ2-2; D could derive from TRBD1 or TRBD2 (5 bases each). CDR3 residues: CASSHQWGTNTGELFF. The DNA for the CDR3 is TGCGCCAGCAGCCACCAATGGGGGACCAACACCGGGGAGCTGTTTTTT.